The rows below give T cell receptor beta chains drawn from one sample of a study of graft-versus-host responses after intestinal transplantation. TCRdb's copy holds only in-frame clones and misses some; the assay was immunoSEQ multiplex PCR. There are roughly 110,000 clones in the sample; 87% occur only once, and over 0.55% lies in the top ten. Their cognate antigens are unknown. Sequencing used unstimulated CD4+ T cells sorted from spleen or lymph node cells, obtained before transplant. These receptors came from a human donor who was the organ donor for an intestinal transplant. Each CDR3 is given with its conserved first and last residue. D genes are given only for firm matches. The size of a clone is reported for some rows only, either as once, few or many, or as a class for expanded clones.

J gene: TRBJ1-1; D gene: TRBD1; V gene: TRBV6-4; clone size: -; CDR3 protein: CARIDRDPNTEAFF; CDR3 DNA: TGTGCCAGGATCGACAGGGATCCCAACACTGAAGCTTTCTTT
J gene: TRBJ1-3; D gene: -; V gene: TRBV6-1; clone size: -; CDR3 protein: CASSEVSVGRPRNTIYF; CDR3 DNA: TGTGCCAGCAGTGAAGTATCAGTCGGGCGGCCGAGAAACACCATATATTTT
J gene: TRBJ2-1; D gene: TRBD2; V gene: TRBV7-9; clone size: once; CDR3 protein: CASSLAHLSAGGHNEQFF; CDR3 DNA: TGTGCCAGCAGCTTAGCGCACCTCTCAGCGGGAGGTCACAATGAGCAGTTCTTC
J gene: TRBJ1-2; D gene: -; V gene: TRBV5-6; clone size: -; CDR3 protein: CASSLLGVEDYGYTF; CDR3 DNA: TGTGCCAGCAGCTTGTTGGGGGTGGAGGACTATGGCTACACCTTC
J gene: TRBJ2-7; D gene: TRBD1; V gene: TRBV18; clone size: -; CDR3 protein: CASSPPSQGLSYEQYF; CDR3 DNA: TGTGCCAGCTCACCACCGTCACAGGGGCTATCCTACGAGCAGTACTTC
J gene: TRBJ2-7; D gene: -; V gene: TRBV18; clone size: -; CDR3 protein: CASSRADSYEQYF; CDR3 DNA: TGTGCCAGCTCACGGGCGGATTCCTACGAGCAGTACTTC
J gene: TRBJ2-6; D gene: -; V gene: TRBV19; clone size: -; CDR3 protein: CASSRVPSSGANVLTF; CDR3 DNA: TGTGCCAGTAGTAGGGTCCCCAGCTCTGGGGCCAACGTCCTGACTTTC
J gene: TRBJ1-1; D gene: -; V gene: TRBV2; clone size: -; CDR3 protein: CASGRGRTEAFF; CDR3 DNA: TGTGCCAGCGGCAGGGGAAGGACTGAAGCTTTCTTT
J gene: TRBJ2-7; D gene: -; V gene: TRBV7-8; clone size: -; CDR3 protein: CASSGWQRSSYEQYF; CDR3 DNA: TGTGCCAGCAGCGGATGGCAGCGGAGCTCCTACGAGCAGTACTTC
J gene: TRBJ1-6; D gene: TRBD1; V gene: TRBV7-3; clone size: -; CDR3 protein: CASSAGRTGSSSPLHF; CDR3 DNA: TGTGCCAGCAGCGCAGGTCGGACAGGGAGTAGCTCACCCCTCCACTTT
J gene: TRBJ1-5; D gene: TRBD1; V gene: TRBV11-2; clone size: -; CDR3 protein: CASSQGTGNQPQHF; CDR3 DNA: TGTGCCAGCAGCCAAGGGACAGGTAATCAGCCCCAGCATTTT
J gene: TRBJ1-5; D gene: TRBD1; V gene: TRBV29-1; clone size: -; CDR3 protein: CSVAGGGQPQHF; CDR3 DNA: TGCAGCGTTGCAGGGGGTGGTCAGCCCCAGCATTTT
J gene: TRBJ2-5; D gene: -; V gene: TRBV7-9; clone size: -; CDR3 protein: CASSFGLGQETQYF; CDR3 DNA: TGTGCCAGCAGCTTTGGGCTAGGCCAAGAGACCCAGTACTTC
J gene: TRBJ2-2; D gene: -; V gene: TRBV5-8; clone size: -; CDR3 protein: CASRTVRSRPLFF; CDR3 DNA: TGTGCCAGCAGGACAGTCCGATCTCGGCCGCTGTTTTTT
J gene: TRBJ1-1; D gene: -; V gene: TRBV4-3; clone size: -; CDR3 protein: CASSQPTRGGTEAFF; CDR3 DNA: TGCGCCAGCAGCCAACCAACGAGGGGAGGAACTGAAGCTTTCTTT
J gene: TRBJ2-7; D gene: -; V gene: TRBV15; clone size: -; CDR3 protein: CATSRDKGTYEQYF; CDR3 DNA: TGTGCCACCAGCAGAGATAAGGGGACCTACGAGCAGTACTTC
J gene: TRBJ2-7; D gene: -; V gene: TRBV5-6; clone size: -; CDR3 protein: CASSLAPGDSYEQYF; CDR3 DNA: TGTGCCAGCAGCTTGGCCCCCGGGGACTCCTACGAGCAGTACTTC
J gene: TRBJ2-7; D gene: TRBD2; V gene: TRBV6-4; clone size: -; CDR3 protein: CASNHGRSGGSTSYEQYF; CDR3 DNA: TGTGCCAGCAATCACGGGCGTAGTGGCGGGAGTACCTCCTACGAGCAGTACTTC
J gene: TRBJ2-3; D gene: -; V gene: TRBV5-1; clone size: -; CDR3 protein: CASSLFGGGTDTQYF; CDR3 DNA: TGCGCCAGCAGCTTGTTCGGGGGAGGCACAGATACGCAGTATTTT
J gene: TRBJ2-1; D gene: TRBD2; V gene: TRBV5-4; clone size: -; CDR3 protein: CASSSSGTLYNEQFF; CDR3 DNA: TGTGCCAGCAGCTCTAGCGGGACCCTATACAATGAGCAGTTCTTC
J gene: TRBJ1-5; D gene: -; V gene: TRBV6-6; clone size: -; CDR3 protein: CASSPPEDQPQHF; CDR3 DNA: TGTGCCAGCAGTCCTCCCGAGGATCAGCCCCAGCATTTT
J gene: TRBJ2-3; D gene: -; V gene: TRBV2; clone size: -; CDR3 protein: CASRGGGPQYF; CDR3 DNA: TGTGCCAGCAGGGGTGGGGGACCGCAGTATTTT
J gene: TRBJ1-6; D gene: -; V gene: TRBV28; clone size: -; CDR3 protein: CASSWQTYNSPLHF; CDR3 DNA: TGTGCCAGCAGTTGGCAGACTTATAATTCACCCCTCCACTTT
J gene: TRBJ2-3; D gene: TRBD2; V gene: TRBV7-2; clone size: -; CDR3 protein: CASSLFPRTSGGDTQYF; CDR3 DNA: TGTGCCAGCAGCTTATTCCCCAGGACTAGCGGGGGAGATACGCAGTATTTT
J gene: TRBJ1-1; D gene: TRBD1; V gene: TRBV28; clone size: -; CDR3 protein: CASSLSVQGFDEAFF; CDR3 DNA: TGTGCCAGCAGTTTAAGTGTACAGGGGTTTGATGAAGCTTTCTTT
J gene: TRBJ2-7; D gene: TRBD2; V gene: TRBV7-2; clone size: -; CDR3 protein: CASSLYSGGFYEQYF; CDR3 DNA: TGTGCCAGCAGCTTATATAGCGGGGGGTTCTACGAGCAGTACTTC
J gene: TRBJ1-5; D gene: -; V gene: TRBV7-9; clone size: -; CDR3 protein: CASTGGGQPQHF; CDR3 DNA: TGTGCCTCCACTGGAGGGGGACAGCCCCAGCATTTT
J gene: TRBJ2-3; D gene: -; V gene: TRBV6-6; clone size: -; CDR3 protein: CASSGAQDTQYF; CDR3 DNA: TGTGCCAGCAGTGGGGCACAAGATACGCAGTATTTT
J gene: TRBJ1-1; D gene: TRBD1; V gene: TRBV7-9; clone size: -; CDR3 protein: CASSPQGALNTEAFF; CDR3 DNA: TGTGCCAGCAGCCCACAGGGGGCGCTGAACACTGAAGCTTTCTTT